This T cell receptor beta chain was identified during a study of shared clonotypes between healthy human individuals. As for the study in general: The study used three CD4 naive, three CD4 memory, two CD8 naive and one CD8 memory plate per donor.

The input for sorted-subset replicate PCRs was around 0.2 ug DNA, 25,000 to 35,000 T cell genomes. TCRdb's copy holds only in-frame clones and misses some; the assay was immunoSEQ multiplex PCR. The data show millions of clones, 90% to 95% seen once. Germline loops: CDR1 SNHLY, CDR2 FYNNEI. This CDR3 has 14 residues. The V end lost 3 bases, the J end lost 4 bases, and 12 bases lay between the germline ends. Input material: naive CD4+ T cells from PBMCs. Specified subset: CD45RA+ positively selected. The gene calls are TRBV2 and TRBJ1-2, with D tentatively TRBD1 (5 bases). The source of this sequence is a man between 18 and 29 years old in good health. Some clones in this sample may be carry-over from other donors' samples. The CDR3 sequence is CASSEAGIIYGYTF. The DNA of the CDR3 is TGTGCCAGCAGTGAGGCAGGGATAATCTATGGCTACACCTTC.